This TCR beta chain derives from a study of blood T cells in healthy people across ages. It was ten milliliters of peripheral blood that were drawn from each donor. PBMCs numbering at least 6.5 million were isolated per sample. The CDR3 runs 16 residues. With 5 bases clipped from V and 2 bases from J, the junction kept 10 bases outside the gene matches. Looked up from germline, CDR1 is SGDLS and CDR2 is YYNGEE. This clonotype was seen only a few times. Through a sample-barcoded 5' primer and a J-beta primer mix, a second PCR was run for roughly 6 to 11 cycles. Each CDR3 protein is one row after TCRdb ran MiXCR on the 5' RACE reads. The profile shows 600,000 to 1,000,000 distinct CDR3 sequences, roughly 25% of them singletons. In addition, the sample was reused for a study of T cells of mothers and their children.

The origin of this receptor is a boy under 18 in good health. The gene calls are TRBV9 and TRBJ2-3; 8 positions agree with TRBD2. Sequencing was carried out using blood. The DNA for the CDR3 is TGTGCCAGCAGTTTTGATAGCGGGAAACCCACAGATACGCAGTATTTT. It yields the protein CASSFDSGKPTDTQYF.